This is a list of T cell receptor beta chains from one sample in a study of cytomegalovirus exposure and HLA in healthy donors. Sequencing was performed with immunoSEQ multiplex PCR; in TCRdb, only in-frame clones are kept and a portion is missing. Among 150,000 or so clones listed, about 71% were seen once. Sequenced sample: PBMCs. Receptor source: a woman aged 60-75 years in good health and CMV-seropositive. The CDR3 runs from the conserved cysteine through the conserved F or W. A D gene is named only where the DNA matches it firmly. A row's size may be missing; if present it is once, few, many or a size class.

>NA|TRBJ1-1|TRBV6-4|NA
TGTGCCAGCAGTGACGGATGGGGCCGGAACACTGAAGCTTTCTTT
CASSDGWGRNTEAFF
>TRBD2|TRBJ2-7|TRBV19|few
TGTGCCACCTCCCCCGGGGGAGGGGTCAACGAGCAGTACTTC
CATSPGGGVNEQYF
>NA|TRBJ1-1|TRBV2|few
TGTGCCAGCAGTCCCGGTTTTTCCAAAACTGAAGCTTTCTTT
CASSPGFSKTEAFF
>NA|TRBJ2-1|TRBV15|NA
TGTGCCACCAGCAGAGGCGGGTCCCACAATGAGCAGTTCTTC
CATSRGGSHNEQFF
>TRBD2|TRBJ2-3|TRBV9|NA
TGTGCCAGCAGCGTAGAAGTAGCGGGAGGGTTCACAGATACGCAGTATTTT
CASSVEVAGGFTDTQYF
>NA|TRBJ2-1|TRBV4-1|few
TGCGCCAGCAGCCAACCTCGAGGAACCTACAATGAGCAGTTCTTC
CASSQPRGTYNEQFF
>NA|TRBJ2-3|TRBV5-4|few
TGTGCCAGCAGCTCTAGCTTCCTCCGAGATACGCAGTATTTT
CASSSSFLRDTQYF
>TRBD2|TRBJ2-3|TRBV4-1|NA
TGCGCCAGCAGTTCTAGCGGAGCTAGCACAGATACGCAGTATTTT
CASSSSGASTDTQYF
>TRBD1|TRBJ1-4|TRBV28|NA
TGTGCCAGCTCCAGGGGGATGACTACTAATGAAAAACTGTTTTTT
CASSRGMTTNEKLFF
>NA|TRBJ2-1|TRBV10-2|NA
TGCGCCAGCAGTGAGTGGGGGCGCTTCAATGAGCAGTTCTTC
CASSEWGRFNEQFF
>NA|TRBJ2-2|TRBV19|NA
TGTGCCAGTAGTTCTGGGGAGCTGTTTTTT
CASSSGELFF
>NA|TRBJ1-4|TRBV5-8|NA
TGTGCCACCCCTAGAGGGTTGAAAACAACTAATGAAAAACTGTTTTTT
CATPRGLKTTNEKLFF
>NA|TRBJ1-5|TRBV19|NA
TGTGCCAGTAGTATAGGACAGAGGAATCAGCCCCAGCATTTT
CASSIGQRNQPQHF
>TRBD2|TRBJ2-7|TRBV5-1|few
TGCGCCAGCAGCTCCCAGCGGGAGCTTCGCTACGAGCAGTACTTC
CASSSQRELRYEQYF
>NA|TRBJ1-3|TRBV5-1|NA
TGCGCCAGCAGCTCGACAGGCGGCTCTGGAAACACCATATATTTT
CASSSTGGSGNTIYF
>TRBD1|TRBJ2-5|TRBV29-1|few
TGCAGCGTCAGTCCGGGACAGGGAACTCGGGAGCAGTACTTC
CSVSPGQGTREQYF
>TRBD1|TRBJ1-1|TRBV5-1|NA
TGCGCCAGCAGCCCACTACAGGGGTTGAACACTGAAGCTTTCTTT
CASSPLQGLNTEAFF
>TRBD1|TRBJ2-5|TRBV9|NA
TGTGCCAGCAGCGTAGGCACAGGGGGCCGGGAAGAGACCCAGTACTTC
CASSVGTGGREETQYF
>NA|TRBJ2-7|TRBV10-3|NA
TGTGCCATCAGCCGGGGGGGACAGAGTTACGAGCAGTACTTC
CAISRGGQSYEQYF
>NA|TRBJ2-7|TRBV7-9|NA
TGTGCCAGCAGCTTTGGCGGGACGGACTACGAGCAGTACTTC
CASSFGGTDYEQYF
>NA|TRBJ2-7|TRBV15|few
TGTGCCACCAGCAGCCAACAGGGAAACGAGCAGTACTTC
CATSSQQGNEQYF
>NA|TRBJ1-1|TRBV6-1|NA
TGTGCCAGCAGTGAGACAGTTAACACTGAAGCTTTCTTT
CASSETVNTEAFF
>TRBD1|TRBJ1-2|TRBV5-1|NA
TGCGCCAGCAGCCCGGGGACAGGGGATTTGGATGGCTACACCTTC
CASSPGTGDLDGYTF
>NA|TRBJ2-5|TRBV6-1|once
TGTGCCAGCAGTGAAGGCGGAGAGACCCAGTACTTC
CASSEGGETQYF
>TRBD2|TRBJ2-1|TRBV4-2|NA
TGTGTCAGCAGCCAACCCCGGAGCCGCGGGAGCAATGAGCAGTTCTTC
CVSSQPRSRGSNEQFF
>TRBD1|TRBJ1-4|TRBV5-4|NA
TGTGCCAGCAGCTTTGAGGGACAGGGCGGTCTGTTTTTT
CASSFEGQGGLFF
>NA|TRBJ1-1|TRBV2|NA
TGTGCCAGCAGAAGAGTGAACACTGAAGCTTTCTTT
CASRRVNTEAFF
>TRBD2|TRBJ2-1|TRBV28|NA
TGTGCCAGCAGTGTCCTAGCGGGAGCCAATGAGCAGTTCTTC
CASSVLAGANEQFF
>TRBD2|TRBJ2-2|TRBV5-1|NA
TGCGCCAGCACTGGAGACGGGAGGGGAAACACCGGGGAGCTGTTTTTT
CASTGDGRGNTGELFF
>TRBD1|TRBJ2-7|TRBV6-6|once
TGTGCCAGTTTTTATCGACAGGGCCAAGGGGGCGAGCAGTACTTC
CASFYRQGQGGEQYF
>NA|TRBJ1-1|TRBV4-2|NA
TGTGCCAGCAGCCAACTTAATAGGAACACTGAAGCTTTCTTT
CASSQLNRNTEAFF
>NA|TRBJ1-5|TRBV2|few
TGTGCCAGCAGCTCCCGACAGTTTAGCAATCAGCCCCAGCATTTT
CASSSRQFSNQPQHF
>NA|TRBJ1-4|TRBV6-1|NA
TGTGCCAGCAGTGTAACAGGATCAACTAATGAAAAACTGTTTTTT
CASSVTGSTNEKLFF
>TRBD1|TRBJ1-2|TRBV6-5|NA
TGTGCCAGCAGACCAACAGGGGGAGCTAACTATGGCTACACCTTC
CASRPTGGANYGYTF
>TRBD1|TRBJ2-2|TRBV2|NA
TGTGCCAGCAGCCTACGGCAGGGGGCAACCGGGGAGCTGTTTTTT
CASSLRQGATGELFF
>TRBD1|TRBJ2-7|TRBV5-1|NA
TGCGCCAGCAGCTTGGGGACAGGGTTGGGCGAGCAGTACTTC
CASSLGTGLGEQYF
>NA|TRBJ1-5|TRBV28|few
TGTGCCAGCAGTTTTAACAGACCCAATCAGCCCCAGCATTTT
CASSFNRPNQPQHF
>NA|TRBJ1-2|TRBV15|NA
TGTGCCACCAGCAGAGACAGGGCTGCCTATGGCTACACCTTC
CATSRDRAAYGYTF
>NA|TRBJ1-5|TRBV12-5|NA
TGTGCTAGTGGTTTGGAACCCAGTCAGCCCCAGCATTTT
CASGLEPSQPQHF
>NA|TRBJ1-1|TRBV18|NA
TGTGCCAGCTCACCACCGGGGAGCACTGAAGCTTTCTTT
CASSPPGSTEAFF